These 25 T cell receptor beta chains came from one sample sequenced in a study of T cells in localized non-small cell lung cancer. Assay used: immunoSEQ multiplex PCR; TCRdb lists only in-frame clones, some missing. In the table there are 1,500 to 2,500 clones, 21% of which are singletons. Sequenced here: normal lung tissue next to the tumor, sampled before any cancer treatment. All receptors come from a woman aged 35-75 years with stage I lung adenocarcinoma.

This clone occurred a few times. The chain joins TRBV11-3 to TRBJ1-1; 7 nucleotides line up with TRBD1. This CDR3 has 15 residues. The germline V gene has CDR1 SGHNT and CDR2 YENEEA. V was clipped by 5 bases and J by 1 base; unmatched bases: 7. DNA for the CDR3: TGTGCCAGCAGCCTTCTGACAGGGACGAACACTGAAGCTTTCTTT. Protein sequence: CASSLLTGTNTEAFF. Full variable domain (remainder filled in from reference TRBV11-3 and TRBJ1-1): EAGVVQSPRYKIIEKKQPVAFWCNPISGHNTLYWYLQNLGQGPELLIRYENEEAVDDSQLPKDRFSAERLKGVDSTLKIQPAELGDSAVYLCASSLLTGTNTEAFFGQGTRLTVV.

Regarding this clone: At one boundary the junction diverges from the germline segment, which might be a read error. The chain employs TRBV9 and TRBJ2-3; 10 nucleotides align to TRBD1. Looked up from germline, CDR1 is SGDLS and CDR2 is YYNGEE. There are 14 residues in the CDR3. CDR3 loop: CASSRDRGTDTQYF. The DNA of the CDR3 is TGTGCCAGCAGCAGGGACAGGGGCACGGATACGCAGTATTTT.

A single count supports this clone. The J gene is TRBJ2-2, the V gene TRBV12-5, with 7 bases that match TRBD1. The CDR3 runs to 15 residues. J was trimmed by 7 bases and V by 6 bases; bases with no gene match: 11. The germline CDR1 and CDR2 sequences are LGHNT and FRNRAP. Here the CDR3 DNA reads TGTGCTAGTGGCGACAGACAGGGCCAGGGCGGGGAGCTGTTTTTT. Its protein is CASGDRQGQGGELFF.

The V and J genes are TRBV19 and TRBJ2-3; 9 bases map to TRBD1. Germline V CDR1 and CDR2: LNHDA, SQIVND (reference sequence). The CDR3 extends over 17 amino acids. The V and J ends lost 9 bases and 4 bases, in that order; junction bases with no gene match: 17. CDR3 region: CASQDLRQGVKADTQYF. CDR3 sequence (DNA): TGTGCCAGCCAGGATCTTCGACAGGGGGTTAAGGCAGATACGCAGTATTTT.

For the CDR3, the DNA is TGTGCCAGCAGCTTATCAGGGGCGAGTGATTCACCCCTCCACTTT. Encoded protein: CASSLSGASDSPLHF. The chain recombines TRBV11-3 with TRBJ1-6; TRBD1 might be the D (6 bases). This CDR3 is built from 15 residues. Trimming shortened V by 2 bases and J by 8 bases, and 13 bases separated the two germline ends. Germline V gene data show CDR1 as SGHNT and CDR2 as YENEEA. The full variable domain, completed using reference TRBV11-3 and TRBJ1-6, is EAGVVQSPRYKIIEKKQPVAFWCNPISGHNTLYWYLQNLGQGPELLIRYENEEAVDDSQLPKDRFSAERLKGVDSTLKIQPAELGDSAVYLCASSLSGASDSPLHFGNGTRLTVT.

The V call is TRBV18, the J call TRBJ1-2, with 8 bases identical to TRBD1. CDR1 is KGHSH and CDR2 is LQKENI in the germline V gene. V shed 3 bases, J shed 8 bases, and the junction held 5 bases outside the gene matches. This CDR3 is 13 amino acids long. CDR3: CASSPDRAGGYTF. CDR3 DNA sequence: TGTGCCAGCTCACCGGACAGGGCTGGCGGCTACACCTTC.

The sample holds a few counts of this clone. The V and J genes are TRBV12-5 and TRBJ1-6; a possible D gene is TRBD1 (6 bases). The CDR3 has 13 residues. In germline, CDR1 is LGHNT, CDR2 FRNRAP. The CDR3 loop is CASRRQENSPLHF. The CDR3 DNA follows: TGTGCCAGCCGAAGACAGGAGAATTCACCCCTCCACTTT.

J is TRBJ2-3 and V is TRBV9, with 15 nucleotides matching TRBD2. From germline, CDR1 is SGDLS and CDR2 YYNGEE. V shed 4 bases, J shed 6 bases, and the junction held 9 bases outside the gene matches. CDR3 length: 17 amino acids. CDR3 residues: CASSIGTSGGPGDTQYF. The CDR3 DNA reads TGTGCCAGCAGCATCGGGACTAGCGGGGGGCCCGGGGATACGCAGTATTTT.

Within the sample, this clone is medium-sized (0.01 to 0.1%). In DNA form, the CDR3 reads TGTGCCAGCAGTGAATTCCCTAGCGGGGCAACCACAGATACGCAGTATTTT. This gives the protein CASSEFPSGATTDTQYF. The chain recombines TRBV9 with TRBJ2-3; TRBD2 matches at 9 bases. The CDR3 totals 17 residues. The germline V gene encodes CDR1 SGDLS and CDR2 YYNGEE. J lost 2 bases, V lost 5 bases, and 12 bases had no gene match.

In this sample, this clone turned up a few times. This chain connects TRBV6-8 to TRBJ2-7; no clear D gene. In germline, CDR1 is MNHGY, CDR2 SAAAGT. The V end was cut by 4 bases, the J end by 1 base, with 5 bases between. The CDR3 covers 12 residues. CDR3 DNA sequence: TGTGCCAGCAGTTCGGTTTCCTACGAGCAGTACTTC. It is translated as CASSSVSYEQYF.

With regard to this clone: Other nucleotide sequences in the sample specify the same CDR3. The chain couples TRBV19 to TRBJ2-5; weak D call: TRBD2 (6 bases). CDR1 and CDR2 (germline): LNHDA, SQIVND (reference sequence). Between the trimmed V and J ends, which lost 1 base and 3 bases, there was a span of 9 bases. The CDR3 length is 14 residues. CDR3 region: CASSIVGGKETQYF. For the CDR3, the DNA is TGTGCCAGTAGTATAGTGGGGGGAAAAGAGACCCAGTACTTC.

This clone came up a few times. The J gene is TRBJ1-1, the V gene TRBV11-3; D unclear. The CDR3 has 16 amino acids. Germline CDR1 reads SGHNT; CDR2 reads YENEEA. The V and J ends lost 1 base and 0 bases respectively, with 12 bases between them. The chain's CDR3 is CASSLGGSRMNTEAFF. CDR3 sequence (DNA): TGTGCCAGCAGCTTAGGTGGTAGCCGAATGAACACTGAAGCTTTCTTT.

The V and J genes are TRBV19 and TRBJ1-2; the match to TRBD1 covers 9 bases. Germline assignment: CDR1 LNHDA and CDR2 SQIVND (reference sequence). This CDR3 spans 16 amino acids. J was trimmed by 3 bases and V by 0 bases; bases with no gene match: 5. CDR3 protein: CASSIEGQGIDYGYTF. As DNA, the CDR3 is TGTGCCAGTAGTATAGAGGGACAGGGAATCGACTATGGCTACACCTTC.

The CDR3 spells CASSYFRDNEQYF. CDR3 DNA sequence: TGTGCCAGCAGTTACTTTCGGGATAACGAGCAGTACTTC. The chain uses TRBV6-8 and TRBJ2-7; a possible D gene is TRBD2 (5 bases). Germline values: CDR1 MNHGY, CDR2 SAAAGT. The V and J ends lost 1 base and 5 bases respectively, with 9 bases between them. This CDR3 spans 13 amino acids.

This clone was detected a few times. The chain combines TRBV11-1 with TRBJ2-3; D might be TRBD1 (7 bases). The V gene's germline CDR1 is SGHAT and CDR2 FQDESV (reference sequence). This CDR3 has 16 amino acids. The germline V and J ends were trimmed by 5 bases and 0 bases, with 15 bases remaining between them. CDR3 sequence (DNA): TGTGCCAGCAGCATCAGGGGGGTGCGCAGCACAGATACGCAGTATTTT. This gives the protein CASSIRGVRSTDTQYF.

CDR3 sequence (DNA): TGCGCCAGCAGCGCGGGACCGAACACTGAAGCTTTCTTT. Amino acid sequence: CASSAGPNTEAFF. V is TRBV10-2 and J is TRBJ1-1, with D possibly being TRBD1 (5 bases). Trimming took off 6 bases at V and 1 base at J, with 9 bases between the two ends. In germline, CDR1 is WSHSY, CDR2 SAAADI. The CDR3 is made up of 13 amino acids.

The J gene is TRBJ2-3, the V gene TRBV19, with D unclear. With 5 bases removed from V and 4 bases from J, the gap between germline ends came to 7 bases. This CDR3 is built from 12 residues. The germline V gene encodes CDR1 LNHDA and CDR2 SQIVND (reference sequence). DNA for the CDR3: TGTGCCAGTAGTTGGTTGTCAGATACGCAGTATTTT. It codes for CASSWLSDTQYF.

This clone turned up a few times. The chain carries TRBV11-3 and TRBJ1-1; tentative D call: TRBD1 (5 bases). CDR1 and CDR2 (germline): SGHNT, YENEEA. The CDR3 is 14 amino acids. V was pared by 5 bases and J by 4 bases, with 14 bases between. The CDR3 loop is CASSPGRAATEAFF. CDR3 in DNA: TGTGCCAGCAGCCCGGGACGGGCGGCCACTGAAGCTTTCTTT.

The V and J genes are TRBV5-1 and TRBJ1-3, with TRBD1 matching 8 bases. Losses at the gene ends were 4 bases for V and 0 bases for J; bases not matched to a gene: 6. The length of the CDR3 is 16 residues. CDR1 is SGHRS, CDR2 YFSETQ, per germline. CDR3 nucleotides: TGCGCCAGCAGCCGGCCGGACAGGGACTCTGGAAACACCATATATTTT. Amino acid sequence: CASSRPDRDSGNTIYF. The full variable domain, its missing parts supplied by reference TRBV5-1 and TRBJ1-3, is KAGVTQTPRYLIKTRGQQVTLSCSPISGHRSVSWYQQTPGQGLQFLFEYFSETQRNKGNFPGRFSGRQFSNSRSEMNVSTLELGDSALYLCASSRPDRDSGNTIYFGEGSWLTVV.

The chain combines TRBV11-3 with TRBJ2-2, with TRBD1 as a possible D gene (6 bases). Trimming stripped 3 bases from V and 1 base from J, with 9 bases between. Germline V gene lookup returns CDR1 SGHNT and CDR2 YENEEA. The CDR3 sequence is 15 residues long. Here the CDR3 DNA reads TGTGCCAGCAGCTTGGTCAGGGGGAACACCGGGGAGCTGTTTTTT. Translating it yields CASSLVRGNTGELFF.

The rearrangement uses TRBV15 and TRBJ2-3, with 9 nucleotides matching TRBD2. The germline gives CDR1 LNHNV, CDR2 YYDKDF (reference sequence). CDR3 length equals 15 residues. With 0 bases clipped from V and 6 bases from J, the junction kept 4 bases outside the gene matches. CDR3 sequence reads: CATSREGGGADTQYF. DNA of the CDR3: TGTGCCACCAGCAGAGAGGGCGGGGGGGCGGATACGCAGTATTTT.

V and J are TRBV6-8 and TRBJ1-1; 8 nucleotides align to TRBD1. CDR3 length: 14 residues. CDR1 is MNHGY and CDR2 is SAAAGT in the germline V gene. Trimming removed 5 bases from V and 5 bases from J; junction bases left unmatched: 7. Here the CDR3 DNA reads TGTGCCAGCAGTCCCGGGACAGGAGGGACTGAAGCTTTCTTT. This sequence encodes CASSPGTGGTEAFF.

In its sample, this clone ranks as medium-sized. The chain carries TRBV9 and TRBJ1-1; 12 nucleotides agree with TRBD1. The CDR3 length is 19 residues. Trimming removed 4 bases from V and 1 base from J; junction bases left unmatched: 14. Germline V CDR1 and CDR2: SGDLS, YYNGEE. The CDR3, as DNA: TGTGCCAGCAGCCCTCCCTCGGGACAGGGGGCAATTGGGAACACTGAAGCTTTCTTT. It encodes CASSPPSGQGAIGNTEAFF.

The sample holds a few counts of this clone. V and J are TRBV6-8 and TRBJ1-1, with a weak D call TRBD1 (5 bases). CDR3 length equals 15 residues. The germline V and J ends were trimmed by 0 bases and 3 bases, with 11 bases remaining between them. Germline V lookup: CDR1 MNHGY, CDR2 SAAAGT. CDR3 nucleotide sequence: TGTGCCAGCAGTTACTCTCCGGGAGGGGACACTGAAGCTTTCTTT. It encodes CASSYSPGGDTEAFF.

The V call is TRBV29-1, the J call TRBJ2-6; tentatively, D is TRBD1 (5 bases). The CDR3 runs to 15 residues. V lost 4 bases, J lost 0 bases, and 10 bases lay in between. Per the germline V gene, CDR1 is SQVTM and CDR2 is ANQGSEA. CDR3 loop: CSVGQPSSGANVLTF. The CDR3 DNA reads as TGCAGCGTTGGACAGCCTAGCTCTGGGGCCAACGTCCTGACTTTC.